The sequence of this T cell receptor beta chain was determined in a study of T cell responses to AZD1222 COVID-19 vaccine. Libraries were prepared by immunoSEQ multiplex PCR; TCRdb keeps only in-frame clonotypes and omits some of them. The sample consists of some 140,000 clones, 91% of them appearing once. Worth noting for this clone: Its target is not known.

The CDR3 is made up of 17 amino acids. Germline V lookup: CDR1 SGHDT, CDR2 YYEEEE. V lost 5 bases, J lost 2 bases, and 20 bases lay in between. General study results and limits: Dominant CD4 TCR responses targeted spike regions 160-218 and 743-854.

The sequences come from peripheral blood, collected on day 0 of AZD1222 vaccination. The source of this sequence is an adult in good health. The chain links TRBV5-6 to TRBJ2-1; possibly TRBD2 for D (6 bases). The CDR3 protein is CASRVGSKPGAYNEQFF. Written as DNA, the CDR3 is TGTGCCAGCAGGGTCGGGAGTAAGCCTGGGGCCTACAATGAGCAGTTCTTC.